Below, one T cell receptor beta chain is given with its context. Its specificity is not known. This record belongs to a study of CD8+ T cells in alopecia areata. Points from the study as a whole: Scalp and blood retained many expanded lesional clones during tofacitinib. For baseline CD8+ expansion, any link to response stays uncertain with one nonresponder.

Treatment noted: oral pan-JAK inhibitor, 5-10 mg twice daily. cDNA prepared by RNA extraction and subsequent reverse transcription served as the template for sequencing. The assay was immunoSEQ multiplex PCR, and TCRdb's table has in-frame clones only and misses some. Among about 100,000 clones listed, around 44% were seen once. This specimen was CD8+ T cells sorted from blood, taken at week 24, from a patient treated with tofacitinib. This clonotype was obtained from a human donor with alopecia areata.

The chain's CDR3 is CASTRQREGDTQYF. In nucleotides, the CDR3 is TGTGCCAGCACCCGCCAGAGGGAGGGTGATACGCAGTATTTT. The chain uses TRBV13 and TRBJ2-3; 7 bases line up with TRBD2. This CDR3 region has 14 residues. Germline V CDR1 and CDR2: PRHDT, FYEKMQ (reference sequence). With 7 bases clipped from V and 6 bases from J, the junction kept 10 bases outside the gene matches.